The clone carrying this TCR beta chain was detected many times. Its antigen is still unknown. The V gene's germline CDR1 is MDHEN and CDR2 SYDVKM. This CDR3 comprises 16 residues. Trimming removed 6 bases at V and 3 bases at J, with 15 bases between. Next came a second PCR, run for 7 to 11 cycles, which used a sample-barcoded 5' primer along with a J-beta primer mix. A template-switch adaptor containing 12 random nucleotides labeled each cDNA molecule. MiXCR was run by TCRdb on the 5' RACE reads, yielding one entry per CDR3 protein. Among around 1,900,000 distinct CDR3 sequences listed, 30% to 40% were seen once. The data are from a study of blood T cells in healthy people across ages. The study's findings and limits: Strong correlation linked observed beta diversity and percent naive T cells.

The sequence was obtained from a human donor in good health. What was sequenced was blood. J is TRBJ1-6 and V is TRBV28, with D perhaps matching TRBD1 (6 bases). CDR3 nucleotides: TGTGCCAGCAGAAGACCTCCACAGGGCTATAATTCACCCCTCCACTTT. It yields the protein CASRRPPQGYNSPLHF.